This T cell receptor beta chain was identified in a study of T-cell reconstitution after alpha-beta-depleted transplantation in children. Losses at the gene ends were 3 bases for V and 4 bases for J; bases not matched to a gene: 9. Germline V lookup: CDR1 DFQATT, CDR2 SNEGSKA (reference sequence). The CDR3 is 15 amino acids. The TCRbeta library was prepared with unique molecular identifiers. TCRdb analysed the PCR reads with MiXCR anew, one entry per CDR3 protein. The table shows approximately 520,000 distinct CDR3 sequences, with 32% occurring only once. This clonotype has a handful of counts. This TCR derives from a human donor who donated a stem cell graft to a child with aplastic anemia. This chain links TRBV20-1 with TRBJ2-1; TRBD2 agrees at 7 bases. Sequences were derived from PBMCs from the stem cell graft donor, sampled from the stem cell graft. This CDR3 reads CSASRAAGVYNEQFF. The CDR3 DNA follows: TGCAGTGCTAGTAGAGCGGCGGGAGTGTACAATGAGCAGTTCTTC.